This entry lists 3 T cell receptor beta chains sequenced from one sample in a study of cytomegalovirus exposure and HLA in healthy donors (dated by TCRdb to about 2017). The library relied on the immunoSEQ multiplex PCR assay. The immuneACCESS repertoire file appears here via TCRdb, limited to in-frame rearrangements. These files lack a portion of the clones; in checked studies, under half of the deficit traces to unresolved V genes, and the cause of the others is not known. Here the sample has 250,000 or so clones; roughly 89% occur a single time. Of the sample, less than 0.4% falls within the top ten clones. Material: PBMCs. The receptor set was obtained from a woman between 18 and 29 years old in good health and CMV-seronegative.

This sequence joins TRBV7-9 and TRBJ2-1; D is unclear. Germline CDR1 SEHNR, CDR2 FQNEAQ (reference sequence). The CDR3 length is 19 residues. V was clipped by 1 base and J by 2 bases, with 21 bases between them. This chain's CDR3 is CASSLVVGSVLLTYNEQFF. CDR3 DNA sequence: TGTGCCAGCAGCTTAGTTGTCGGTTCCGTGCTACTAACCTACAATGAGCAGTTCTTC.

V gene TRBV9 combines with J gene TRBJ2-5, with a tentative D call TRBD1 (6 bases). Trimming shortened V by 2 bases and J by 2 bases, and 10 bases separated the two germline ends. The CDR3 contains 14 residues. Per the germline V gene, CDR1 is SGDLS and CDR2 is YYNGEE. The CDR3 protein is CASSVEDSQETQYF. The CDR3 DNA follows: TGTGCCAGCAGCGTTGAGGACAGTCAAGAGACCCAGTACTTC.

This clone was observed once. The rearrangement joins TRBV2 to TRBJ1-6, with TRBD1 matching 10 bases. V lost 4 bases to trimming and J lost 7 bases; unmatched junction nucleotides: 4. The germline V gene encodes CDR1 SNHLY and CDR2 FYNNEI. CDR3 size: 15 residues. DNA of the CDR3: TGTGCCAGCAGTGCGGGACAGGGGCGGAATTCACCCCTCCACTTT. This gives the protein CASSAGQGRNSPLHF.